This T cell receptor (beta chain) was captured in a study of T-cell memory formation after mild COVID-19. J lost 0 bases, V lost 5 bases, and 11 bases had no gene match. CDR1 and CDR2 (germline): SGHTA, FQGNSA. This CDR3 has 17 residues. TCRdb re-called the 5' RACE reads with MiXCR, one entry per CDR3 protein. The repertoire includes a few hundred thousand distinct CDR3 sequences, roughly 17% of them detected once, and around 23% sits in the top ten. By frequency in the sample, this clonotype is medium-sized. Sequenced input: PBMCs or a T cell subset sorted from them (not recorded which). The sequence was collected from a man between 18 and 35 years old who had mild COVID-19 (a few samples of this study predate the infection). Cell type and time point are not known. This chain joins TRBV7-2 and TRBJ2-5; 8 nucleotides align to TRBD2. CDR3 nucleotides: TGTGCCAGCAGCCCCCGGGGAGGCGGGGGGTACCAAGAGACCCAGTACTTC. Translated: CASSPRGGGGYQETQYF.